This T cell receptor beta chain was found in a study of blood T cell repertoires in COVID-19. Study overall: Acute and convalescent COVID-19 specimens originated in the United States, Italy and Spain.

Per the original methods: Scientists estimated how many nucleated cells there were by amplifying reference gene primers. Measured with immunoSEQ multiplex PCR; TCRdb has only the in-frame clones, and not every one. That table supplies the V and J calls and clone size; D and trimming were determined from the DNA. This sample has 100,000 to 150,000 clones, with 90% to 95% found just once. V lost 3 bases to trimming and J lost 7 bases; unmatched junction nucleotides: 9. Germline CDR1 and CDR2: LNHNV and YYDKDF (reference sequence). The CDR3 length is 15 residues. What was sequenced was peripheral blood. The chain is built from TRBV15 and TRBJ1-2; 9 bases align to TRBD1. This clonotype originated in a man aged 45-60 years with COVID-19, enrolled during active disease. The CDR3 DNA follows: TGTGCCACCAGCAGGTCACAGGGGGCGGGTGTTGGCTACACCTTC. Its translation is CATSRSQGAGVGYTF.